This section outlines one TCR beta chain sequence together with its context. This sample is part of a study of T cells in Graves' hyperthyroidism and ophthalmopathy. The study excluded patients with uncontrolled infection, other autoimmune disease, pregnancy or lactation. The TCR beta CDR3 regions underwent amplification using RNA transcripts as the source. With the HTBI primer set, the TCR CDR3 went through a first round of RT-PCR. Each CDR3 protein is one row after TCRdb ran MiXCR on the multiplex PCR reads. The sample lists over 650,000 distinct CDR3 sequences; 45% were seen once. The CDR3 extends over 14 amino acids. V was clipped by 1 base and J by 4 bases, with 10 bases between them. Per the germline V gene, CDR1 is SGHVS and CDR2 is FQNEAQ.

The rearrangement links TRBV7-8 to TRBJ2-5; maybe TRBD1 (6 bases). The sample taken for sequencing was peripheral blood or thyroid tissue (not recorded which). This sequence was found in an adult man with Graves' disease, either hyperthyroidism or ophthalmopathy (not recorded which). The CDR3 bases are TGTGCCAGCAGCTTAGTCCCACAGGGAGAGACCCAGTACTTC. Translating gives CASSLVPQGETQYF.